The 12 T cell receptor beta chains in this list originate from one sample, sequenced in a study of CD8 T cells in ankylosing spondylitis. A single record per CDR3 protein comes from TCRdb applying MiXCR to the 5' RACE reads. The sample lists 250,000 to 300,000 distinct CDR3 sequences; 18% were seen once. Sequenced material: blood, either unsorted or a sorted T cell fraction (not recorded which). The receptors shown here come from a male donor with ankylosing spondylitis or in good health (not recorded which).

This clonotype came up a few times. The rearrangement joins TRBV28 to TRBJ2-1, with a possible D match to TRBD2 (5 bases). The CDR3 sequence is 18 residues long. Germline V CDR1 and CDR2: MDHEN, SYDVKM. Between the trimmed V and J ends, which lost 3 bases and 0 bases, there was a span of 18 bases. Written as DNA, the CDR3 is TGTGCCAGCAGTTTGCGCGGTGGGAGCCTCAACTCCTACAATGAGCAGTTCTTC. Its protein is CASSLRGGSLNSYNEQFF.

The chain is built from TRBV7-3 and TRBJ2-1; TRBD2 matches at 13 bases. The CDR3 contains 18 residues. The germline CDR1 and CDR2 sequences are SGHTA and FQGTGA. The V segment lost 6 bases and the J segment 0 bases; nucleotides outside the gene matches: 8. CDR3 in amino acids: CASSYGLAGESSYNEQFF. CDR3 sequence (DNA): TGTGCCAGCAGTTACGGACTAGCGGGAGAGAGCTCCTACAATGAGCAGTTCTTC.

This clonotype was picked up many times. The chain uses TRBV29-1 and TRBJ2-2, with TRBD2 as a possible D gene (6 bases). The V end lost 1 base, the J end lost 3 bases, and 9 bases lay between the germline ends. The CDR3 runs to 14 residues. Germline V gene data show CDR1 as SQVTM and CDR2 as ANQGSEA. The DNA for the CDR3 is TGCAGCGTTGAAGTGGGGGACTACACCGGGGAGCTGTTTTTT. As protein: CSVEVGDYTGELFF.

Only a few counts were recorded for this clonotype. This chain connects TRBV4-1 to TRBJ2-1; 10 bases fit TRBD1. The CDR3 consists of 16 residues. The germline V gene encodes CDR1 MGHRA and CDR2 YSYEKL. The trim removed 1 base at V and 7 bases at J, leaving 7 bases unmatched. The DNA for the CDR3 is TGCGCCAGCAGCCAAGGGGGACAGGGGATGGATAATGAGCAGTTCTTC. Amino acid sequence: CASSQGGQGMDNEQFF.

CDR3 in DNA: TGCAGCGCCGCAGGGCGGGAGGCCTACAATGAGCAGTTCTTC. Its protein is CSAAGREAYNEQFF. The chain employs TRBV29-1 and TRBJ2-1; 8 bases align to TRBD2. The CDR3 covers 14 residues. Germline V lookup: CDR1 SQVTM, CDR2 ANQGSEA. V was clipped by 7 bases and J by 2 bases; unmatched bases: 7.

This clonotype was observed a few times. The chain combines TRBV5-6 with TRBJ2-6; 7 nucleotides agree with TRBD1. Germline assignment: CDR1 SGHDT and CDR2 YYEEEE. The CDR3 is made up of 18 amino acids. Trimming at V came to 0 bases and at J to 1 base, leaving 7 bases not matched to a gene. The CDR3 nucleotides read TGTGCCAGCAGCTTGGCCGGGACAGTCCCTTCTGGGGCCAACGTCCTGACTTTC. It encodes CASSLAGTVPSGANVLTF. Combining the CDR3 with reference TRBV5-6 and TRBJ2-6 gives the whole variable domain DAGVTQSPTHLIKTRGQQVTLRCSPKSGHDTVSWYQQALGQGPQFIFQYYEEEERQRGNFPDRFSGHQFPNYSSELNVNALLLGDSALYLCASSLAGTVPSGANVLTFGAGSRLTVL.

This clonotype occurred a few times. V and J are TRBV7-3 and TRBJ2-7; D remains ambiguous. Between the trimmed V and J ends, which lost 2 bases and 3 bases, there was a span of 8 bases. Germline V gene sequence: CDR1 SGHTA, CDR2 FQGTGA. This CDR3 spans 13 amino acids. The CDR3 region is CASSLVADYEQYF. DNA of the CDR3: TGTGCCAGCAGCTTAGTCGCGGACTACGAGCAGTACTTC.

The genes are TRBV10-3 and TRBJ2-2; the D is unclear. Germline V gene data show CDR1 as ENHRY and CDR2 as SYGVKD. There are 12 residues in the CDR3. Trimming left V 6 bases short and J 3 bases short, with 5 bases between. The CDR3 here is CAIRVDTGELFF. The CDR3 DNA is TGTGCCATCAGGGTGGACACCGGGGAGCTGTTTTTT.

The chain recombines TRBV19 with TRBJ2-1; D tentatively fits TRBD1 or TRBD2 (5 bases each). Germline CDR1 and CDR2: LNHDA and SQIVND (reference sequence). Trimming pared 2 bases from V and 5 bases from J, leaving 16 bases between. The CDR3 covers 16 residues. DNA for the CDR3: TGTGCCAGTAGTATAAGTATGGGGGTGGGTGACAATGAGCAGTTCTTC. Translating gives CASSISMGVGDNEQFF.

CDR3 coding DNA: TGTGCCAGCAGTCCCGGTCTGGGCACTGAAGCTTTCTTT. It translates to CASSPGLGTEAFF. The V and J genes are TRBV12-3 or TRBV12-4 and TRBJ1-1; D is uncertain. The CDR3 spans 13 residues. V lost 5 bases and J lost 4, with 11 bases in between.

This sequence joins TRBV4-1 and TRBJ2-7; tentative D call: TRBD2 (6 bases). V gave up 1 base and J gave up 0 bases, with 10 bases separating them. Germline V gene data show CDR1 as MGHRA and CDR2 as YSYEKL. The CDR3 has 15 amino acids. For the CDR3, the DNA is TGCGCCAGCAGCCAAGTGGGCGGGGTCTCCTACGAGCAGTACTTC. It is translated as CASSQVGGVSYEQYF.

The table lists this clonotype with many counts. CDR3 in DNA: TGTGCCAGCAGCCGCGACAGGGGGAACTCACCCCTCCACTTT. Protein sequence: CASSRDRGNSPLHF. The V and J genes are TRBV6-1 and TRBJ1-6; 9 nucleotides align to TRBD1. With V trimmed by 6 bases and J by 10 bases, 7 bases remained unmatched. Looked up from germline, CDR1 is MNHNS and CDR2 is SASEGT. The CDR3 consists of 14 residues.